The clone carrying this T cell receptor beta chain was seen more than once but under ten times. The target antigen is unknown. The table came from immunoSEQ multiplex PCR; TCRdb's copy has only in-frame clones and leaves some out. Altogether roughly 100,000 clones are present, 65% to 75% being singletons, with the ten largest covering approximately 24%. The data were obtained in a study of shared clonotypes between healthy human individuals. Study observations and caveats: Clonotype sharing among the donors was expected to vary with sequencing depth.

The authors combined CD45RO+ cells with CCR7-negative CD45RA+ TemRA cells as CD8 memory. This CDR3 is built from 14 residues. Trimming removed 6 bases from V and 2 bases from J; junction bases left unmatched: 6. Germline values: CDR1 MNHEY, CDR2 SMNVEV (reference sequence). The rearrangement joins TRBV27 to TRBJ2-5; 7 bases fit TRBD2. The sequenced sample consisted of memory CD8+ T cells sorted from blood. Subset meaning: CD45RO+ cells pooled with CCR7-negative TemRA cells. This TCR derives from a woman aged 25 to 39 in good health. CDR3 sequence reads: CASSRRLAQETQYF. For the CDR3, the DNA is TGTGCCAGCAGCCGTAGACTAGCTCAAGAGACCCAGTACTTC.